The present T cell receptor (beta chain) was sequenced within a study of response to subunit inactivated influenza vaccine. Whole-study findings and limits: Few new T cells, the authors suggested, are recruited by each seasonal influenza vaccination.

This clonotype was picked up a small number of times. Its target is not known. The V and J ends lost 0 bases and 3 bases respectively, with 10 bases between them. Germline V gene sequence: CDR1 SGHKS, CDR2 YYEKEE (reference sequence). The CDR3 has 14 amino acids. TCRdb re-derived calls from the RT-PCR reads in MiXCR, one entry per CDR3 protein. The repertoire consists of 500,000 to 600,000 distinct CDR3 sequences, with 7.5% to 8.5% occurring once and the leading ten covering 10% to 15%. The sequence came from a man aged 45-69 years who received an inactivated influenza vaccine. The rearrangement links TRBV5-5 to TRBJ2-7, with D possibly matching TRBD1 (6 bases). This specimen consisted of PBMCs from blood, obtained roughly 24 months after vaccination. CDR3 in DNA: TGTGCCAGCAGCTTGGAACAGGGATTCTACGAGCAGTACTTC. Translating gives CASSLEQGFYEQYF.